The 7 T cell receptor beta chains below all came from one sample that was sequenced in a study of CD8 T cells in Susac syndrome. Random hexamers served to reverse transcribe roughly 0.5 to 1 ug RNA. TCRdb used MiXCR to reprocess the immunoSEQ multiplex PCR reads, holding one entry per CDR3 protein. This sample yields 150,000 to 200,000 distinct CDR3 sequences, of which 95% are seen a single time; 0.15% to 0.2% belongs to the top ten. The specimen sequenced was CD8+ T cells from PBMCs. The receptor set was obtained from a human donor with Susac syndrome.

The genes are TRBV2 and TRBJ2-4; D call uncertain. V was cut by 3 bases and J by 8 bases, with 20 bases left in between. Germline V gene sequence: CDR1 SNHLY, CDR2 FYNNEI. This CDR3 has 16 amino acids. The CDR3 coding sequence is TGTGCCAGCAGTGATCCTAGTCTTGACTCAACGGACATTCAGTACTTC. As protein: CASSDPSLDSTDIQYF.

This chain links TRBV2 with TRBJ1-1, with D tentatively TRBD1 (5 bases). Germline V gene data show CDR1 as SNHLY and CDR2 as FYNNEI. The germline V and J ends were trimmed by 7 bases and 4 bases, with 19 bases remaining between them. The CDR3 runs to 15 residues. CDR3 region: CASTPHTGRGTEAFF. The DNA of the CDR3 is TGTGCCAGCACTCCCCATACAGGACGGGGCACTGAAGCTTTCTTT. Full variable domain (outside the CDR3, taken from reference TRBV2 and TRBJ1-1): EPEVTQTPSHQVTQMGQEVILRCVPISNHLYFYWYRQILGQKVEFLVSFYNNEISEKSEIFDDQFSVERPDGSNFTLKIRSTKLEDSAMYFCASTPHTGRGTEAFFGQGTRLTVV.

This chain joins TRBV29-1 and TRBJ2-5; D is perhaps TRBD1 (5 bases). With 6 bases removed from V and 2 bases from J, the gap between germline ends came to 19 bases. The CDR3 sequence is 15 residues long. Germline-derived CDR1 and CDR2 are SQVTM and ANQGSEA. The DNA for the CDR3 is TGCAGCGTCCCAAGTGGTACAGGCTTGCAAGAGACCCAGTACTTC. Encoded protein: CSVPSGTGLQETQYF.

The chain links TRBV12-2 to TRBJ2-2. TRBV12-2 is assigned pseudogene status. This CDR3 is built from 13 residues. The DNA for the CDR3 is TGTGCAAGTCGCCCCCGAATTACCGGGGAGCTGTTTTTT. It is translated as CASRPRITGELFF.

This sequence joins TRBV24-1 and TRBJ2-6, with D possibly called TRBD1 or TRBD2 (7 bases each). Germline lookup yields CDR1 KGHDR and CDR2 SFDVKD. Trimming cost V 4 bases and J 4 bases, with 13 bases left between them. This CDR3 region has 16 residues. The CDR3 region is CATSDPGGAGANVLTF. CDR3 nucleotide sequence: TGTGCCACCAGTGACCCAGGGGGGGCCGGGGCCAACGTCCTGACTTTC.

V is TRBV12-3 or TRBV12-4 and J is TRBJ1-6; D gene ambiguous. The germline V and J ends were trimmed by 5 bases and 10 bases, with 24 bases remaining between them. This CDR3 region has 17 residues. CDR3 bases: TGTGCCAGCAGTATGACCTCCCCCCGTGAGAAGGGATCACCCCTCCACTTT. This encodes CASSMTSPREKGSPLHF.

The chain recombines TRBV11-2 with TRBJ2-3; no definite D call. The CDR3 covers 11 residues. Germline CDR1 is SGHAT and CDR2 is FQNNGV. Trimming removed 4 bases from V and 5 bases from J, with 4 bases in between. The CDR3 protein is CASSSVDTQYF. The CDR3 bases are TGTGCCAGCAGCTCCGTAGATACGCAGTATTTT.